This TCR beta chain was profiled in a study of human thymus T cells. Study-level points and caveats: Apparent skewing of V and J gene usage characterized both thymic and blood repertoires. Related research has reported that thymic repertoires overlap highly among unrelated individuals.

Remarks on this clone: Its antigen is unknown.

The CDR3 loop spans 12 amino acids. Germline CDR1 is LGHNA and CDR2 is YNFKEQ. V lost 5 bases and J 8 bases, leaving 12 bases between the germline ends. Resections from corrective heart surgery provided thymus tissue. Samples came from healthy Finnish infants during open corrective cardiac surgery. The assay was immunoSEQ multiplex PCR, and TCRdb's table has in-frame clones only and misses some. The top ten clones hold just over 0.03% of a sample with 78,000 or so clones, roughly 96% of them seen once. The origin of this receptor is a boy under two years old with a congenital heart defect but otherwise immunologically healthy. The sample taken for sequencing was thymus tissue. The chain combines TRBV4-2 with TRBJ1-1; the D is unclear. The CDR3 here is CASSLGSGEAFF. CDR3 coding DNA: TGTGCCAGCAGCTTGGGGTCGGGGGAAGCTTTCTTT.